These 23 T cell receptor beta chains were all obtained from the same sample, sequenced in a study of technical replicates of blood from a few donors. Only in-frame clones appear in the TCRdb table, and some are missing; sequencing was by immunoSEQ multiplex PCR. The data contain approximately 82,000 clones, 75% to 95% of them singletons. Material: T cells isolated from PBMCs. Receptors were obtained from a human donor in good health. Some clones in this sample may be carry-over from other donors' samples.

This clone came up once. J is TRBJ1-1 and V is TRBV6-1, with D unresolved. This CDR3 region has 10 residues. Germline CDR1 reads MNHNS; CDR2 reads SASEGT. The germline V and J ends were trimmed by 7 bases and 3 bases, with 3 bases remaining between them. CDR3 protein: CASTYTEAFF. The CDR3 DNA reads as TGTGCCAGCACCTACACTGAAGCTTTCTTT.

The chain links TRBV6-1 to TRBJ2-2; 9 positions agree with TRBD1. The CDR3 spans 17 residues. Germline V gives CDR1 MNHNS, CDR2 SASEGT. After removal of 2 bases from V and 1 base from J, the junction contained 5 bases not matched to a gene. The CDR3 region has the DNA TGTGCCAGCAGTGAACTGGGACAGGGTTTGAACACCGGGGAGCTGTTTTTT. Protein product: CASSELGQGLNTGELFF.

The chain recombines TRBV7-8 with TRBJ1-5, with D possibly TRBD1 on 5 matching bases. Germline V CDR1 and CDR2: SGHVS, FQNEAQ. The CDR3 runs to 15 residues. The germline V and J ends were trimmed by 1 base and 5 bases, with 12 bases remaining between them. The CDR3 nucleotides read TGTGCCAGCAGCTTAGTGGGGGGATGGGATCAGCCCCAGCATTTT. It is translated as CASSLVGGWDQPQHF. The complete variable domain, with remaining parts taken from reference TRBV7-8 and TRBJ1-5, reads GAGVSQSPRYKVAKRGQDVALRCDPISGHVSLFWYQQALGQGPEFLTYFQNEAQLDKSGLPSDRFFAERPEGSVSTLKIQRTQQEDSAVYLCASSLVGGWDQPQHFGDGTRLSIL.

V gene TRBV5-1 combines with J gene TRBJ2-7; TRBD2 matches 7 bases. V lost 4 bases, J lost 4 bases, and 11 bases stayed unmatched. The CDR3 contains 15 residues. Germline V lookup: CDR1 SGHRS, CDR2 YFSETQ. The CDR3 here is CASSRTTSEPYEQYF. The CDR3 DNA is TGCGCCAGCAGCAGGACTACTAGCGAGCCATACGAGCAGTACTTC.

This clone was detected only once. V usage is TRBV28 and J usage is TRBJ1-5; D gene uncertain. CDR3 length equals 13 residues. The V gene lost 3 bases and the J gene lost 7 bases, with 10 bases spanning the gap. CDR1 is MDHEN and CDR2 is SYDVKM in the germline V gene. Here the CDR3 reads CASSLGSGQPQHF. In DNA, the CDR3 is TGTGCCAGCAGTTTGGGTTCAGGCCAGCCCCAGCATTTT.

A single count supports this clone. V gene TRBV27 combines with J gene TRBJ2-4; 7 bases fit TRBD1. V trimming: 4 bases; J trimming: 3 bases; junction bases outside the gene matches: 0. CDR1 and CDR2 (germline): MNHEY, SMNVEV (reference sequence). The CDR3 covers 13 residues. The CDR3 sequence: CASSWDSKNIQYF. The DNA for the CDR3 is TGTGCCAGCAGTTGGGACAGCAAAAACATTCAGTACTTC.

The chain combines TRBV30 with TRBJ2-2; D is possibly TRBD2 (6 bases). Germline lookup yields CDR1 GTSNPN and CDR2 SVGIG (reference sequence). Trimming shortened V by 1 base and J by 5 bases, and 11 bases separated the two germline ends. CDR3 length: 14 residues. As DNA, the CDR3 is TGTGCCTGGAGTGGGACTACCCGGACCGGGGAGCTGTTTTTT. Protein sequence: CAWSGTTRTGELFF.

The chain links TRBV27 to TRBJ2-1; 13 bases map to TRBD2. Germline V lookup: CDR1 MNHEY, CDR2 SMNVEV (reference sequence). The V and J ends lost 6 bases and 0 bases, in that order; junction bases with no gene match: 5. The CDR3 covers 17 residues. CDR3 sequence reads: CASRGGLAGTSYNEQFF. The DNA for the CDR3 is TGTGCCAGCAGGGGGGGACTAGCGGGAACCTCCTACAATGAGCAGTTCTTC.

The DNA for the CDR3 is TGTGCCAGCAGTTTACTAGCGGGAGGGTCGGGAGATACGCAGTATTTT. This codes for CASSLLAGGSGDTQYF. The rearrangement joins TRBV7-9 to TRBJ2-3; 13 positions match TRBD2. Per germline, CDR1 SEHNR and CDR2 FQNEAQ (reference sequence). V was clipped by 6 bases and J by 5 bases; unmatched bases: 8. CDR3 length equals 16 residues.

The V and J genes are TRBV5-4 and TRBJ2-3; 8 bases fit TRBD2. Germline lookup yields CDR1 SGHNT and CDR2 YYREEE (reference sequence). The CDR3 is 14 residues long. Trimming cost V 0 bases and J 5 bases; bases outside gene matches: 2. DNA of the CDR3: TGTGCCAGCAGCTTGGTCCTAGCGGGAGATACGCAGTATTTT. The encoded protein is CASSLVLAGDTQYF.

This clone was counted once. The chain combines TRBV6-1 with TRBJ1-2, with D tentatively TRBD1 (5 bases). This CDR3 has 14 amino acids. V lost 0 bases to trimming and J lost 7 bases, with 12 bases between them. Per germline, CDR1 MNHNS and CDR2 SASEGT. CDR3 in amino acids: CASSEAGLGLGYTF. CDR3 DNA: TGTGCCAGCAGTGAAGCGGGACTTGGGCTTGGCTACACCTTC.

This clone has a single count. The rearrangement joins TRBV13 to TRBJ2-3, with D possibly matching TRBD2 (6 bases). Germline V CDR1 and CDR2: PRHDT, FYEKMQ (reference sequence). V gave up 5 bases and J gave up 2 bases, with 14 bases separating them. The CDR3 spans 15 residues. The CDR3 reads CASSDTGRNTDTQYF. The DNA for the CDR3 is TGTGCCAGCAGCGATACCGGGAGAAACACAGATACGCAGTATTTT.

V gene TRBV10-3 combines with J gene TRBJ1-1; 7 nucleotides line up with TRBD1. Germline trimming cut 8 bases from V and 2 bases from J; bases unmatched to any gene: 8. This CDR3 has 14 amino acids. CDR1 is ENHRY, CDR2 SYGVKD, per germline. CDR3 nucleotide sequence: TGTGCCATCGAACCGGGACAGCCCAACACTGAAGCTTTCTTT. Protein: CAIEPGQPNTEAFF.

The CDR3, as DNA: TGCGCCAGCAGCTTGGCGTCTAGCGGGAGGGCCGAGGAGCAGTTCTTC. Amino acids: CASSLASSGRAEEQFF. This chain links TRBV5-1 with TRBJ2-1; 12 nucleotides agree with TRBD2. Germline V gene lookup returns CDR1 SGHRS and CDR2 YFSETQ. Trimming cost V 0 bases and J 10 bases; bases outside gene matches: 8. CDR3 length: 16 amino acids.

This sequence joins TRBV10-2 and TRBJ1-4; 10 bases are a match to TRBD1. V gave up 4 bases and J gave up 6 bases; unmatched junction bases: 8. The CDR3 is 16 residues long. The germline CDR1 and CDR2 sequences are WSHSY and SAAADI. The CDR3 DNA sequence: TGCGCCAGCAGTGTATCCAGGGACAGGGGTGATGAAAAACTGTTTTTT. Its translation is CASSVSRDRGDEKLFF.

The chain recombines TRBV28 with TRBJ1-1; TRBD1 might be the D (6 bases). The V gene lost 4 bases and the J gene lost 1 base, with 19 bases spanning the gap. The CDR3 spans 17 residues. Germline V gives CDR1 MDHEN, CDR2 SYDVKM. CDR3 region: CASSSFLPQGQNTEAFF. CDR3 nucleotide sequence: TGTGCCAGCAGTTCGTTCTTACCACAGGGACAGAACACTGAAGCTTTCTTT. Full variable domain (outside the CDR3, taken from reference TRBV28 and TRBJ1-1): DVKVTQSSRYLVKRTGEKVFLECVQDMDHENMFWYRQDPGLGLRLIYFSYDVKMKEKGDIPEGYSVSREKKERFSLILESASTNQTSMYLCASSSFLPQGQNTEAFFGQGTRLTVV.

The CDR3 region has the DNA TGTGCCAGCAGTTGGGGGACTGTCAATGAGCAGTTCTTC. Amino acids: CASSWGTVNEQFF. This chain uses TRBV4-2 with TRBJ2-1, with a weak D call TRBD2 (6 bases). Germline loops: CDR1 LGHNA, CDR2 YNFKEQ. The CDR3 covers 13 residues. V shed 6 bases and J shed 6 bases, with 12 bases lying between them.

V and J are TRBV7-2 and TRBJ2-3; a possible D gene is TRBD1 (5 bases). Germline V gene lookup returns CDR1 SGHTA and CDR2 FQGNSA. Trimming pared 5 bases from V and 6 bases from J, leaving 15 bases between. The CDR3 loop spans 14 amino acids. The CDR3 is CASSPTPGSDTQYF. The CDR3 DNA reads TGTGCCAGCAGCCCTACTCCAGGGTCGGATACGCAGTATTTT.

In the case of this clone: At one end the junction does not follow the germline gene, possibly because of a read error. The chain joins TRBV28 to TRBJ2-5; TRBD1 might be the D (6 bases). There are 14 residues in the CDR3. Per germline, CDR1 MDHEN and CDR2 SYDVKM. CDR3 sequence (DNA): TGTGCCAGCAATTTACGAGGGGGCCAAGAGACCCAGTACTTC. Amino acids: CASNLRGGQETQYF.

The chain links TRBV7-2 to TRBJ1-4, with 9 nucleotides matching TRBD1. The germline gives CDR1 SGHTA, CDR2 FQGNSA. The CDR3 extends over 15 amino acids. Trimming cost V 3 bases and J 5 bases; bases outside gene matches: 4. The chain's CDR3 is CASSFGGQGNEKLFF. The CDR3, as DNA: TGTGCCAGCAGCTTTGGGGGACAGGGAAATGAAAAACTGTTTTTT.

A few counts support this clone. This chain links TRBV6-5 with TRBJ1-5; D call uncertain. The CDR3 runs to 12 residues. V was shortened by 7 bases and J by 9 bases, with 13 bases between the two germline ends. Germline CDR1 reads MNHEY; CDR2 reads SVGAGI. Here the CDR3 reads CASKALGGPQHF. In DNA, the CDR3 is TGTGCCAGCAAGGCTCTCGGAGGGCCCCAGCATTTT.

The chain uses TRBV5-1 and TRBJ2-7, with 7 nucleotides matching TRBD2. CDR3 size: 13 residues. CDR1 SGHRS and CDR2 YFSETQ come from the germline V gene. V lost 6 bases to trimming and J lost 5 bases; unmatched junction nucleotides: 8. The CDR3 is CASTSGREDEQYF. CDR3 sequence (DNA): TGCGCCAGCACCTCAGGGAGGGAGGACGAGCAGTACTTC. The variable domain in full, completed from reference TRBV5-1 and TRBJ2-7, reads KAGVTQTPRYLIKTRGQQVTLSCSPISGHRSVSWYQQTPGQGLQFLFEYFSETQRNKGNFPGRFSGRQFSNSRSEMNVSTLELGDSALYLCASTSGREDEQYFGPGTRLTVT.

Only one count was recorded for this clone. This chain connects TRBV11-3 to TRBJ1-4, with D tentatively TRBD1 (5 bases). The CDR3 has 14 amino acids. Germline V lookup: CDR1 SGHNT, CDR2 YENEEA. V lost 4 bases and J lost 8, with 14 bases in between. CDR3 in DNA: TGTGCCAGCAGCTCAAGATGGGGGGAAGAAAAACTGTTTTTT. This sequence encodes CASSSRWGEEKLFF.